These 27 T cell receptor beta chains were all obtained from the same sample, sequenced in a study of cytomegalovirus exposure and HLA in healthy donors. Both 60 Vbeta primers and 13 Jbeta primers went into the PCR. Sequenced by immunoSEQ multiplex PCR; TCRdb stores in-frame clones only, minus some. The sample lists 150,000 or so clones; about 80% were seen once. Material for sequencing was PBMCs. These receptors originate from a middle-aged woman in good health and CMV-seronegative.

The chain employs TRBV5-1 and TRBJ1-2, with 9 bases fitting TRBD1. The length of the CDR3 is 14 residues. Looked up from germline, CDR1 is SGHRS and CDR2 is YFSETQ. The V and J ends lost 0 bases and 8 bases, in that order; junction bases with no gene match: 5. This CDR3 is CASSLVRTGDGYTF. The CDR3, as DNA: TGCGCCAGCAGCTTGGTTCGGACAGGGGACGGCTACACCTTC.

This clone was seen only a few times. The CDR3 region has the DNA TGTGCCAGCAGCGTGGGACAGGGGAACAAGAATCAGCCCCAGCATTTT. Protein product: CASSVGQGNKNQPQHF. The genes are TRBV5-8 and TRBJ1-5; 10 nucleotides match TRBD1. V lost 4 bases and J lost 4; bases outside the gene matches: 8. CDR3 length equals 16 residues. In germline, CDR1 is SGHTS, CDR2 YDEGEE.

This clone was seen only once. The genes are TRBV27 and TRBJ1-2, with 7 nucleotides matching TRBD1. The CDR3 is made up of 16 amino acids. V lost 4 bases and J lost 1; bases outside the gene matches: 9. Germline V gene lookup returns CDR1 MNHEY and CDR2 SMNVEV (reference sequence). Written as DNA, the CDR3 is TGTGCCAGCAGTTCGCCAGGGACAGATTTTAACTATGGCTACACCTTC. This translates into CASSSPGTDFNYGYTF.

CDR3 region: CASSERTGGYEQYF. The CDR3 region has the DNA TGTGCCAGCAGCGAAAGGACAGGGGGCTACGAGCAGTACTTC. V gene TRBV7-6 combines with J gene TRBJ2-7, with 10 bases aligning to TRBD1. CDR3 length: 14 residues. The junction had 4 bases not matched to a gene; V was cut back by 5 bases and J by 3 bases. From germline, CDR1 is SGHVS and CDR2 FNYEAQ.

The chain couples TRBV5-4 to TRBJ2-7; 7 bases agree with TRBD2. There are 15 residues in the CDR3. The junction had 3 bases not matched to a gene; V was cut back by 0 bases and J by 0 bases. In germline, CDR1 is SGHNT, CDR2 YYREEE (reference sequence). CDR3: CASSLGSGASYEQYF. CDR3 in DNA: TGTGCCAGCAGCTTGGGGAGCGGGGCCTCCTACGAGCAGTACTTC.

The V gene is TRBV5-1, the J gene TRBJ2-7, with D possibly TRBD1 on 6 matching bases. Germline loops: CDR1 SGHRS, CDR2 YFSETQ. This CDR3 comprises 14 residues. V was shortened by 2 bases and J by 3 bases, with 12 bases between the two germline ends. The CDR3 sequence: CASSFEQGGYEQYF. CDR3 nucleotide sequence: TGCGCCAGCAGCTTTGAACAGGGTGGCTACGAGCAGTACTTC.

V usage is TRBV27 and J usage is TRBJ2-3; TRBD2 matches at 10 bases. V was pared by 0 bases and J by 8 bases, with 14 bases of the junction left unmatched. This CDR3 region has 18 residues. Looked up from germline, CDR1 is MNHEY and CDR2 is SMNVEV (reference sequence). The CDR3 DNA is TGTGCCAGCAGTTTATCGGGGTTTGGGGCTAGCGGGGGTCGTACGCAGTATTTT. Protein sequence: CASSLSGFGASGGRTQYF.

This rearrangement joins TRBV5-6 to TRBJ1-4; D not resolved. V lost 3 bases and J lost 0, with 9 bases in between. Germline V lookup: CDR1 SGHDT, CDR2 YYEEEE. This CDR3 has 15 residues. CDR3 bases: TGTGCCAGCAGCTCGGTCCGCGCAACTAATGAAAAACTGTTTTTT. This sequence encodes CASSSVRATNEKLFF.

The rearrangement links TRBV5-1 to TRBJ2-7; the D gene is possibly TRBD1 (5 bases). The length of the CDR3 is 15 residues. The V gene's germline CDR1 is SGHRS and CDR2 YFSETQ. Trimming stripped 0 bases from V and 2 bases from J, with 12 bases between. CDR3 amino acids: CASSLGARATYEQYF. CDR3 nucleotides: TGCGCCAGCAGCTTGGGGGCCAGGGCCACCTACGAGCAGTACTTC.

In its sample, this clone was seen a few times. This sequence joins TRBV10-2 and TRBJ1-2; D ambiguous. Per the germline V gene, CDR1 is WSHSY and CDR2 is SAAADI. Trimming pared 2 bases from V and 3 bases from J, leaving 4 bases between. The CDR3 consists of 12 residues. CDR3 loop: CASSEPDYGYTF. Written as DNA, the CDR3 is TGCGCCAGCAGTGAGCCGGACTATGGCTACACCTTC.

The rearrangement uses TRBV6-1 and TRBJ1-2; D might be TRBD1 (5 bases). Germline V gives CDR1 MNHNS, CDR2 SASEGT. This CDR3 is built from 13 residues. V lost 4 bases, J lost 8 bases, and 14 bases lay in between. CDR3 coding DNA: TGTGCCAGCAGTGCAACAGGCCTTTGGGGCTACACCTTC. Protein sequence: CASSATGLWGYTF.

The chain is built from TRBV10-3 and TRBJ2-7; TRBD2 matches at 7 bases. CDR1 is ENHRY, CDR2 SYGVKD, per germline. There are 13 residues in the CDR3. V was pared by 4 bases and J by 12 bases, with 12 bases of the junction left unmatched. CDR3 nucleotide sequence: TGTGCCATCAGTGTCCAAATGGGGGAGGGATCGTACTTC. This encodes CAISVQMGEGSYF.

This chain joins TRBV6-5 and TRBJ1-2, with D tentatively TRBD1 (6 bases). Germline V gene sequence: CDR1 MNHEY, CDR2 SVGAGI. Trimming took 5 bases from V and 4 from J, leaving 11 bases between them. The CDR3 spans 13 residues. The CDR3 DNA reads as TGTGCCAGCAGTATTACAGGGTTCTATGGCTACACCTTC. Its translation is CASSITGFYGYTF.

The chain joins TRBV29-1 to TRBJ1-2; 8 nucleotides agree with TRBD1. V was clipped by 7 bases and J by 5 bases; unmatched bases: 6. The CDR3 loop spans 12 amino acids. Germline V gives CDR1 SQVTM, CDR2 ANQGSEA. CDR3 region: CSGRQGPYGYTF. The CDR3 bases are TGCAGCGGCCGACAGGGGCCATATGGCTACACCTTC.

The chain couples TRBV7-9 to TRBJ1-5; 8 bases map to TRBD1. CDR1 and CDR2 from the germline V gene are SEHNR and FQNEAQ (reference sequence). The ends lost 1 base at V and 4 bases at J; junction bases unmatched: 3. The CDR3 is 15 amino acids. The CDR3 sequence: CASSLDGTGNQPQHF. The CDR3, as DNA: TGTGCCAGCAGCTTAGACGGGACAGGAAATCAGCCCCAGCATTTT.

J is TRBJ1-2 and V is TRBV5-6; 7 bases map to TRBD1. Losses at the gene ends were 4 bases for V and 8 bases for J; bases not matched to a gene: 8. The CDR3 extends over 13 amino acids. CDR1 SGHDT and CDR2 YYEEEE come from the germline V gene. CDR3 protein: CASSRNRGLGYTF. In nucleotides, the CDR3 is TGTGCCAGCAGCCGTAACAGGGGTCTGGGCTACACCTTC.

The chain joins TRBV5-1 to TRBJ1-1; D not certain. Germline-derived CDR1 and CDR2 are SGHRS and YFSETQ. V was pared by 2 bases and J by 7 bases, with 9 bases between. This CDR3 is 12 amino acids long. The CDR3 sequence: CASSFGLIEAFF. CDR3 nucleotides: TGCGCCAGCAGCTTCGGTTTAATTGAAGCTTTCTTT. Full variable domain (remainder filled in from reference TRBV5-1 and TRBJ1-1): KAGVTQTPRYLIKTRGQQVTLSCSPISGHRSVSWYQQTPGQGLQFLFEYFSETQRNKGNFPGRFSGRQFSNSRSEMNVSTLELGDSALYLCASSFGLIEAFFGQGTRLTVV.

The J gene is TRBJ1-5, the V gene TRBV6-5, with 7 bases aligning to TRBD1. Germline V gene data show CDR1 as MNHEY and CDR2 as SVGAGI. The V gene end was trimmed by 4 bases and the J gene end by 3 bases; junction bases not matched to a gene: 6. The length of the CDR3 is 15 residues. CDR3 bases: TGTGCCAGCAGTTTAGGGACAGCTATCAATCAGCCCCAGCATTTT. It encodes CASSLGTAINQPQHF.

V and J are TRBV5-6 and TRBJ2-5, with D perhaps TRBD2 (6 bases). The germline V gene has CDR1 SGHDT and CDR2 YYEEEE. This CDR3 comprises 15 residues. Trimming shortened V by 0 bases and J by 6 bases, and 15 bases separated the two germline ends. The CDR3 region is CASSLAGDFSQTQYF. The DNA for the CDR3 is TGTGCCAGCAGCTTGGCCGGGGACTTCAGTCAGACCCAGTACTTC.

The V and J genes are TRBV5-1 and TRBJ2-1; 8 bases match TRBD2. This CDR3 region has 16 residues. Germline loops: CDR1 SGHRS, CDR2 YFSETQ. The J segment lost 8 bases and the V segment lost 0 bases, leaving 10 bases of the junction unmatched. The CDR3 reads CASSLEGTRGEDEQFF. Written as DNA, the CDR3 is TGCGCCAGCAGCTTGGAAGGGACTAGGGGTGAGGATGAGCAGTTCTTC.

V is TRBV7-2 and J is TRBJ2-3; 7 bases are a match to TRBD2. The CDR3 totals 15 residues. V shed 2 bases and J 0 bases; nucleotides not matched to a gene: 2. In germline, CDR1 is SGHTA, CDR2 FQGNSA. The CDR3 loop is CASSLQGGSTDTQYF. CDR3 sequence (DNA): TGTGCCAGCAGCTTACAGGGAGGGAGCACAGATACGCAGTATTTT.

The CDR3 loop reads CASSLDYNSPLHF. The CDR3, as DNA: TGCGCCAGCAGCCTAGATTATAATTCACCCCTCCACTTT. The chain couples TRBV10-2 to TRBJ1-6; D gene ambiguous. The germline V and J ends were trimmed by 6 bases and 4 bases, with 7 bases remaining between them. Germline V gene lookup returns CDR1 WSHSY and CDR2 SAAADI. The CDR3 covers 13 residues.

This sequence joins TRBV7-9 and TRBJ1-4, with a possible D match to TRBD1 (5 bases). The germline V gene has CDR1 SEHNR and CDR2 FQNEAQ (reference sequence). Trimming pared 2 bases from V and 5 bases from J, leaving 15 bases between. The CDR3 is made up of 16 amino acids. The CDR3 bases are TGTGCCAGCAGCTTACCCCCAACCGACAGAAATGAAAAACTGTTTTTT. The encoded protein is CASSLPPTDRNEKLFF.

This rearrangement joins TRBV19 to TRBJ1-1; D might be TRBD1 (5 bases). Germline V gene lookup returns CDR1 LNHDA and CDR2 SQIVND (reference sequence). The CDR3 runs to 16 residues. Between the trimmed V and J ends, which lost 6 bases and 4 bases, there was a span of 21 bases. The CDR3 DNA reads TGTGCCAGTAGGATGGCAGGGACTCTTGGAGGCACTGAAGCTTTCTTT. Translated: CASRMAGTLGGTEAFF.

As regards this clone: At one boundary the junction diverges from the germline segment, which might be a read error. The rearrangement joins TRBV7-7 to TRBJ2-1; TRBD2 agrees at 8 bases. This CDR3 has 16 residues. Germline CDR1 is SSHAT and CDR2 is FNYEAQ (reference sequence). The CDR3 here is CASSLDGTSSYNEQFF. The CDR3 nucleotides are TGTGCTAGCAGCTTAGATGGGACTAGCTCCTACAATGAGCAGTTCTTC.

The gene calls are TRBV27 and TRBJ1-3, with D hard to call. In germline, CDR1 is MNHEY, CDR2 SMNVEV (reference sequence). The CDR3 totals 14 residues. The V gene lost 3 bases and the J gene lost 4 bases, with 10 bases spanning the gap. DNA for the CDR3: TGTGCCAGCAGTTTTGGGAGTCCAGGAAACACCATATATTTT. Protein sequence: CASSFGSPGNTIYF.

Concerning this clone itself: Distinct nucleotide sequences in the sample also encode this CDR3. The CDR3 sequence: CASSLAGTGNTIYF. The CDR3 DNA follows: TGCGCCAGCAGCTTGGCGGGGACAGGGAACACCATATATTTT. V is TRBV5-1 and J is TRBJ1-3, with TRBD1 identical over 9 bases. Looked up from germline, CDR1 is SGHRS and CDR2 is YFSETQ. With 0 bases clipped from V and 7 bases from J, the junction kept 2 bases outside the gene matches. The length of the CDR3 is 14 residues.